The subject of this entry is one T cell receptor beta chain. Its antigen is unidentified. Its ends do not fully match the called genes, so a read error is possible. This sample stems from a study of cytomegalovirus exposure and HLA in healthy donors. Study at large: A previous analysis identified about 110 million unique TCR beta sequences derived from roughly 190 million T cells.

This CDR3 spans 15 amino acids. In germline, CDR1 is SGHVS, CDR2 FNYEAQ. The study's findings and limits: Per a later analysis, HLA-associated TCR beta chains showed more clonal expansion than other, equally common TCR beta chains. Being productive about 87% or about 30% of the time was typical of most TCR beta V segments in an earlier analysis. In all likelihood, a cluster of highly shared sequence variants was a sequencing artifact.

13 Jbeta primers and 60 Vbeta primers were used for the PCR. Profiled with immunoSEQ multiplex PCR; TCRdb holds only in-frame clones, not every one. The data hold fewer than 80,000 clones, with 65% to 80% observed a single time. This TCR was recovered from a man between 25 and 39 years old in good health and CMV-seronegative. The material sequenced was PBMCs. The rearrangement uses TRBV7-6 and TRBJ2-1; 11 positions agree with TRBD2. The CDR3 region is CPSSLLAGAYNEQFF. For the CDR3, the DNA is TGTCCCAGCAGCTTACTAGCGGGAGCCTACAATGAGCAGTTCTTC.